This TCR beta chain was captured by sequencing in a study of blood T cell repertoires in COVID-19. Turning to the study itself: COVID-19 samples from acute and convalescent phases originated in the United States, Italy and Spain. T cells, B-cell-depleted T cells, or PBMCs supplied cDNA or gDNA.

As originally analysed: Nucleated cell counts were estimated from reference gene primer amplification. Only in-frame clones appear in the TCRdb table, and some are missing; sequencing was by immunoSEQ multiplex PCR. V and J calls and clone size follow that table, whereas D and trimming were derived from the DNA. The repertoire holds more than 70,000 clones, with more than 80% as singletons. V lost 3 bases, J lost 7 bases, and 8 bases stayed unmatched. Per germline, CDR1 SGHNT and CDR2 YYREEE (reference sequence). This CDR3 region has 15 residues. V gene TRBV5-4 combines with J gene TRBJ1-1; 11 bases are a match to TRBD1. The clonotype was recovered from a woman at least 80 years old with acute or convalescent COVID-19. The specimen sequenced was peripheral blood. The CDR3 sequence: CASSSPGQGGREAFF. DNA for the CDR3: TGTGCCAGCAGCTCACCGGGACAGGGGGGTCGTGAAGCTTTCTTT.